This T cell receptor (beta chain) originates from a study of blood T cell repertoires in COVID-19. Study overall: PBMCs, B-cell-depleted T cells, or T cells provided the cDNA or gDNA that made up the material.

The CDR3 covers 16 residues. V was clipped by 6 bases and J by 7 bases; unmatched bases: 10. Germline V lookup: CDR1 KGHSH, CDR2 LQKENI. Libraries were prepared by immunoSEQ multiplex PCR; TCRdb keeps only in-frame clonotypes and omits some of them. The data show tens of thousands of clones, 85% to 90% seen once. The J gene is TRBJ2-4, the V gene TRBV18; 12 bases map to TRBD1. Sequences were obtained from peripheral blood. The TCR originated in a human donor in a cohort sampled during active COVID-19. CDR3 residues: CASSATGTGGGNIQYF. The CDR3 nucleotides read TGTGCCAGCTCCGCGACCGGGACAGGGGGCGGGAACATTCAGTACTTC.